This paragraph covers one T cell receptor (beta chain) sequence. Its antigen remains unknown. The source of the sample is a study of T-cell memory formation after mild COVID-19. Study-wide context: TCR clusters showed largely donor specificity. Study-wide results and limits: Pre-infection memory already had some responding clones, implying cross-reactive memory joined. There was a balanced CD4/CD8 profile in clones contracting day 15 to 85, and later expanders leaned CD4+.

Between the trimmed V and J ends, which lost 4 bases and 1 base, there was a span of 12 bases. This CDR3 has 16 residues. Per germline, CDR1 SGHKS and CDR2 YYEKEE (reference sequence). TCR alpha and TCR beta cDNA libraries carrying sample barcodes and UMIs were produced by 5'RACE using constant-segment primers. One entry per CDR3 protein results from TCRdb running MiXCR on the 5' RACE reads. This table has about 540,000 distinct CDR3 sequences, 20% appearing once. Source material: PBMCs or a T cell subset sorted from them (not recorded which). V is TRBV5-5 and J is TRBJ2-6; no definite D call. The receptor was isolated from an adult woman who had mild COVID-19 (a few samples of this study predate the infection). Cell type and time point are not known. CDR3 region: CASSRGWGSGANVLTF. In DNA, the CDR3 is TGTGCCAGCAGCAGAGGATGGGGTTCTGGGGCCAACGTCCTGACTTTC.